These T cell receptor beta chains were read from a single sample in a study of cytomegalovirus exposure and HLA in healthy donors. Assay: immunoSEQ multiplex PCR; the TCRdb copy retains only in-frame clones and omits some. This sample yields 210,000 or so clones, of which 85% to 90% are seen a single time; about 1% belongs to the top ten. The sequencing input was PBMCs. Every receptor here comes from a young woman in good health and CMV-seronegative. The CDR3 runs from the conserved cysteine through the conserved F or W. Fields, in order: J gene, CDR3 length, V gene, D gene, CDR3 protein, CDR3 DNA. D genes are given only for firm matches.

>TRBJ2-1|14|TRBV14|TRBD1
CASTQGHSYNEQFF
TGTGCCAGCACACAGGGGCACTCCTACAATGAGCAGTTCTTC
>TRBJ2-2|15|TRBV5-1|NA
CASSFRLGGTGELFF
TGCGCCAGCAGCTTTAGACTAGGAGGGACCGGGGAGCTGTTTTTT
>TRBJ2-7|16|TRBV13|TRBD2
CASSSRAGTTFTEQYF
TGTGCCAGCAGCTCCCGCGCCGGGACTACTTTCACCGAGCAGTACTTC
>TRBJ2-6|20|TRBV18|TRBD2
CASSPFIGLAGESGANVLTF
TGTGCCAGCTCACCATTCATCGGACTAGCGGGGGAATCTGGGGCCAACGTCCTGACTTTC
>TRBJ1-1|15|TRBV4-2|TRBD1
CASSQRTGLNTEAFF
TGTGCCAGCAGCCAGAGGACAGGCCTCAACACTGAAGCTTTCTTT
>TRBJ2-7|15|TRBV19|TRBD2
CASSIGTSGIDEQYF
TGTGCCAGTAGTATCGGCACTAGCGGGATCGACGAGCAGTACTTC
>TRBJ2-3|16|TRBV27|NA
CASSSTGTRPSDTQYF
TGTGCCAGCAGTTCAACCGGGACACGTCCTTCAGATACGCAGTATTTT
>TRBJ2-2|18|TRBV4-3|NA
CASSQGNSGGRNTGELFF
TGCGCCAGCAGCCAGGGAAACTCAGGGGGGCGCAACACCGGGGAGCTGTTTTTT
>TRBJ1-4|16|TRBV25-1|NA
CASSPRWPGWDEKLFF
TGTGCCAGCAGTCCACGTTGGCCAGGGTGGGATGAAAAACTGTTTTTT
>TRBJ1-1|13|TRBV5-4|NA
CASSFPGNTEAFF
TGTGCCAGCAGCTTCCCAGGGAACACTGAAGCTTTCTTT
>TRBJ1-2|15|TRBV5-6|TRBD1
CASSFRDRVVGGYTF
TGTGCCAGCAGCTTCCGGGACAGGGTCGTAGGCGGCTACACCTTC
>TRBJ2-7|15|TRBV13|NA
CASSRALYSPYEQYF
TGTGCCAGCAGCCGCGCACTATATAGCCCCTACGAGCAGTACTTC
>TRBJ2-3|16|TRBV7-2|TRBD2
CASSLLAGLSTDTQYF
TGTGCCAGCAGCTTATTAGCGGGACTTAGCACAGATACGCAGTATTTT
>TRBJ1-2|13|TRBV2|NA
CASSEAADYGYTF
TGTGCCAGCAGTGAAGCGGCGGACTATGGCTACACCTTC